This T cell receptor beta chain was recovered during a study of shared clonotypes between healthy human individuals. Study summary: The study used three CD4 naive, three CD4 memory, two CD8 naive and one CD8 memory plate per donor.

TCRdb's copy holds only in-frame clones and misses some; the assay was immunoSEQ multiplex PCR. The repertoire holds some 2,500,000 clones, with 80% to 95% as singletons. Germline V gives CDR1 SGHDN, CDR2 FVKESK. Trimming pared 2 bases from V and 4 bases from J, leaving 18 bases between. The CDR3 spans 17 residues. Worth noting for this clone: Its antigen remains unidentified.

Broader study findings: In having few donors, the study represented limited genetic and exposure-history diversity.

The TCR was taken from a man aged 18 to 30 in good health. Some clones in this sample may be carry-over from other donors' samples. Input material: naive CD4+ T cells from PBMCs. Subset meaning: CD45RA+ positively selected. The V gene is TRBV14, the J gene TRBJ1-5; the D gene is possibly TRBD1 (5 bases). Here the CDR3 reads CASSQMFIGAFNQPQHF. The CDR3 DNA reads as TGTGCCAGCAGCCAAATGTTTATAGGGGCCTTTAATCAGCCCCAGCATTTT. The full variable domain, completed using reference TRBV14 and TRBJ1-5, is EAGVTQFPSHSVIEKGQTVTLRCDPISGHDNLYWYRRVMGKEIKFLLHFVKESKQDESGMPNNRFLAERTGGTYSTLKVQPAELEDSGVYFCASSQMFIGAFNQPQHFGDGTRLSIL.